This is a list of T cell receptor beta chains from one sample in a study of control samples from healthy donors and cancer patients. Profiled with immunoSEQ multiplex PCR; TCRdb holds only in-frame clones, not every one. The sample lists fewer than 90,000 clones, around nine tenths occurring once. The sequencing sample was made of blood. These receptors all stem from a woman in her fifties or sixties in good health. Each CDR3 is given with its conserved first and last residue. The D gene is left open where the match is weak. Clone size is given for some rows only: seen once, a few or many times, or a class if the clone is expanded.

d_call j_call v_call clone_size cdr3_nt cdr3_aa
. TRBJ2-5 TRBV15 . TGTGCCACCAGCAAGCGGCCCGGGACAATAAACCAAGAGACCCAGTACTTC CATSKRPGTINQETQYF
. TRBJ1-1 TRBV6-5 once TGTGCCAGCAGTCGCAGGAGTGACACTGAAGCTTTCTTT CASSRRSDTEAFF
. TRBJ2-7 TRBV2 . TGTGCCAGCAGTGAATTAATCGGGGGGCTTGGGGAGCAGTACTTC CASSELIGGLGEQYF
. TRBJ2-3 TRBV6-5 . TGTGCCAGCAGCAGATCCCCGACCACAGATACGCAGTATTTT CASSRSPTTDTQYF
. TRBJ2-7 TRBV2 once TGTGCCAGCAGTACAGGACAGACACACTCCTACGAGCAGTACTTC CASSTGQTHSYEQYF
. TRBJ2-7 TRBV15 . TGTGCCACCAGCAGAACGAGGGATCGCTACGAGCAGTACTTC CATSRTRDRYEQYF
. TRBJ2-7 TRBV3-1/TRBV3-2 . TGTGCCAGCAGCCAATTCACCGGGAGCTACGAGCAGTACTTC CASSQFTGSYEQYF
. TRBJ1-1 TRBV28 . TGTGCCAGCAGTTTTACAATGAACACTGAAGCTTTCTTT CASSFTMNTEAFF
. TRBJ2-7 TRBV21-1 . TGTGCCAGCAGCCCATCCCTAGCGGGGGTAAGGTACGAGCAGTACTTC CASSPSLAGVRYEQYF
TRBD1 TRBJ1-2 TRBV6-1 . TGTGCCAGCAGTGAGACAGGGAAGAGCTATGGCTACACCTTC CASSETGKSYGYTF
. TRBJ1-5 TRBV7-6 . TGTGCCAGCAGCCAAGGCCAGGGAAGCAATCAGCCCCAGCATTTT CASSQGQGSNQPQHF
. TRBJ1-1 TRBV25-1 . TGTGCCAGCAGTGAAGGAATGGGGAGAGCTTTCTTT CASSEGMGRAFF
. TRBJ1-4 TRBV2 . TGTGCCAGCAGTGGACAGCCTGCAACTAATGAAAAACTGTTTTTT CASSGQPATNEKLFF
. TRBJ2-7 TRBV30 . TGTGCCTGGAACCCAGGGAAGGGTTGGTCCTACGAGCAGTACTTC CAWNPGKGWSYEQYF
. TRBJ2-3 TRBV2 . TGTGCCAGCAGTGCGGATTCTTCCACAGATACGCAGTATTTT CASSADSSTDTQYF
TRBD1 TRBJ1-1 TRBV19 . TGTGCCAGTAGTGGGACAGGGGTTACTGAAGCTTTCTTT CASSGTGVTEAFF
TRBD1 TRBJ1-2 TRBV6-6 . TGTGCCAGCAGTACTGGACAGGGCGTGAGTGGCTACACCTTC CASSTGQGVSGYTF
. TRBJ1-1 TRBV6-5 . TGTGCCAGCAGTCCCAGTGGATCGGTCAACACTGAAGCTTTCTTT CASSPSGSVNTEAFF
TRBD1 TRBJ1-4 TRBV30 . TGTGCCTGGAGTCATGACAGGGGGAGTGATAATGAAAAACTGTTTTTT CAWSHDRGSDNEKLFF
. TRBJ1-6 TRBV4-2 . TGTGCCAGCAGCCAAGTGGTTGACTCACCCCTCCACTTT CASSQVVDSPLHF
. TRBJ1-5 TRBV28 once TGTGCCAGCAGTTCCTCACGACGGCCCCAGCATTTT CASSSSRRPQHF
. TRBJ2-1 TRBV5-1 . TGCGCCAGCAGCTTGGCCCCGGGGGGCGATGAGCAGTTCTTC CASSLAPGGDEQFF
. TRBJ1-4 TRBV11-2 . TGTGCCAGCAGCTTAGAGCCAACTAATGAAAAACTGTTTTTT CASSLEPTNEKLFF
. TRBJ2-7 TRBV5-1 . TGCGCCAGCAGTTCCTCCTACGAGCAGTACTTC CASSSSYEQYF
TRBD1 TRBJ1-3 TRBV27 . TGTGCCAGCAGCATGACAGGGAGGGGAGGAAACACCATATATTTT CASSMTGRGGNTIYF
. TRBJ2-1 TRBV6-2/TRBV6-3 . TGTGCCAGCAGTTACCACAGGGACGATTACAATGAGCAGTTCTTC CASSYHRDDYNEQFF
. TRBJ2-2 TRBV19 . TGTGCCAGTAGCCGTCTATCAGGGAGAACCGGGGAGCTGTTTTTT CASSRLSGRTGELFF
. TRBJ1-1 TRBV5-4 . TGTGCCAGCAGCAACCGCGGGTCCAACACTGAAGCTTTCTTT CASSNRGSNTEAFF
. TRBJ2-2 TRBV18 . TGTGCCAGCTCACGGGAACAGACCCTCCAAAACACCGGGGAGCTGTTTTTT CASSREQTLQNTGELFF
. TRBJ2-2 TRBV9 . TGTGCCAGCAGCGCCCTAGGGAACACCGGGGAGCTGTTTTTT CASSALGNTGELFF
. TRBJ1-5 TRBV10-3 few TGTGCCATCTCCGAGTGGGGAGTAAGCAATCAGCCCCAGCATTTT CAISEWGVSNQPQHF
TRBD1 TRBJ2-1 TRBV2 . TGTGCCAGCGCAAGACAGGGGGGGAGTTACAATGAGCAGTTCTTC CASARQGGSYNEQFF
. TRBJ1-6 TRBV27 few TGTGCCAGCAGAGCAGGGGAGGGTTCACCCCTCCACTTT CASRAGEGSPLHF
. TRBJ2-7 TRBV19 . TGTGCCAGTAGTCCCTTCGGGCCCTTTTACTACGAGCAGTACTTC CASSPFGPFYYEQYF
. TRBJ1-2 TRBV3-1/TRBV3-2 . TGTGCCAGCAGCCAAGCTAATGCAGGGGCTGGCTACACCTTC CASSQANAGAGYTF
. TRBJ1-4 TRBV3-1/TRBV3-2 . TGTGCCAGCAGCCAAGTCGAGAATGAAAAACTGTTTTTT CASSQVENEKLFF
. TRBJ1-2 TRBV30 . TGTGCCTGGAGTCTATCACTGGGCTATGGCTACACCTTC CAWSLSLGYGYTF